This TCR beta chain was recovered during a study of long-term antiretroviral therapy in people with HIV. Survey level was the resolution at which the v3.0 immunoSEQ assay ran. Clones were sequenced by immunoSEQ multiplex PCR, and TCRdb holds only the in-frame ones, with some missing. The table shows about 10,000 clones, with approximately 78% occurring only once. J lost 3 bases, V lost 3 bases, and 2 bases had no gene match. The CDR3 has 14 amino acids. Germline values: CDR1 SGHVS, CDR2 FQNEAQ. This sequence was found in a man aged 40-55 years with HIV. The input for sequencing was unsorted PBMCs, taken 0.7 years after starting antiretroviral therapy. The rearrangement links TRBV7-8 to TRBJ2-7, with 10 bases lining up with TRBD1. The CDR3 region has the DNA TGTGCCAGCAGCTTCGGGACAGGGGACTACGAGCAGTACTTC. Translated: CASSFGTGDYEQYF.